This T cell receptor beta chain was sequenced for a study of T cell responses to AZD1222 COVID-19 vaccine (dated by TCRdb to about 2021). Looking at the study overall: AZD1222 recipients given second doses at about 4 weeks or at about 12 weeks were pooled, since spike-specific TCR depth and breadth were not found to differ between the two schedules. A total of just over 230 trial participants underwent TCR sequencing, of whom 207 received two doses of AZD1222 and some 25 received two doses of the MenACWY control vaccine. Trial participants were enrolled into age subgroups of 18-55, 56-69 and 70-plus years, which contained approximately 150, 28 and 58 TCR-sequenced participants, respectively. The investigation overall reported the following: No day 14 peak-response samples were available, so repertoires were characterized only after the peak T cell response. Participants were mostly white British, with more females than males. The authors suggested clonal diversity may have been underestimated. The vaccine-associated CD4 TCRs covered the entire spike protein, and the dominant responses fell in regions 160-218 and 743-854. Only six AZD1222 recipients were SARS-CoV-2 seropositive at baseline, limiting conclusions about previously exposed vaccinees. The 56-69-year group was small, and its depth increase did not reach significance, likely because of low power. After two AZD1222 doses, both the breadth and the depth of spike-specific TCRs were significantly higher than at day 0 and than in MenACWY recipients. Reportedly, close to half of the unique spike-specific TCRs recognized epitopes lying outside the regions that are mutated in the B.1.351 and B.1.1.7 variants.

For CDR1 and CDR2, the germline V gene (reference sequence) lists MNHNY and SVGAGI. The CDR3 starts with the cysteine, ends with the phenylalanine, and has 13 residues. The only DNA kept is the CDR3, 39 bases in frame from the first base. The germline ends are 11 bases apart after V is trimmed by 6 bases and J by 2 bases. The CDR3 regions of human TCRbeta chains were analyzed by immunosequencing. For the original study's pipeline: Repertoire TCRs were matched against a reference library of SARS-CoV-2-specific TCRs generated with the MIRA antigen-specificity platform. Breadth was defined as the fraction of unique TCRs that were SARS-CoV-2-associated, and depth was defined as the fraction of total T cells that were SARS-CoV-2-associated. Each spike-specific TCR was assigned to its reactive spike region and to a CD4 or CD8 class using the MIRA data. Log10-transformed breadth and depth values were compared by one-way ANOVA with Sidak's multiple comparisons tests. This is the immuneACCESS table as TCRdb keeps it, with only in-frame sequences that have V and J called. A part of the clones is gone; compared with another copy, unresolved V genes explain less than half, and the rest is unexplained. That table supplies the V and J calls and clone size; D and trimming were determined from the DNA. Here the sample has approximately 70,000 clones; roughly 85% occur a single time. In total, the top ten clones hold about 2.4% of the sample.

The intended sense of this specimen's time point label: baseline before first vaccination. Samples from vaccinated people were obtained from the UK trials COV001 and COV002, which included a single-blind randomized controlled phase 2/3 trial of AZD1222 (ChAdOx1 nCoV-19) in healthy adults. For TCRbeta chain sequencing, PBMC samples from trial participants were taken at day 0 and at day 28 after the second dose. Note on this clone: Its antigen specificity is not known. Base qualities are not recorded, but no much larger clone differs from it by a single base.

Sequences were derived from peripheral blood, sampled on day 0 of AZD1222 vaccination. This receptor was obtained from an adult in good health. The sequence is built from TRBV6-6 and TRBJ2-7, with a tentative D gene TRBD2 over 6 matching bases. DNA sequence: TGTGCCAGCAGCCGCGGGGAAACCTACGAGCAGTACTTC. This codes for CASSRGETYEQYF.